What follows describes a single T cell receptor beta chain. It has no known antigen specificity. Per-base quality was not reported, and no clone a single base away is much larger than it. Taken with the paper, the label for time point translates to: cycle 1 day 1 (C1D1), immediately before nivolumab initiation. All trial patients had relapsed after autologous stem cell transplantation, with cohorts A, B and C differing in prior brentuximab vedotin exposure. The trial cohort included 50 to 70 patients with relapsed/refractory classical Hodgkin lymphoma, and each patient had a best overall response of complete response, partial response or progressive disease. Trial patients were treated with single-agent nivolumab in the multi-cohort phase II CheckMate 205 trial. Best overall response was determined by an independent review committee according to the 2007 International Working Group response criteria. Trial PBMCs were collected immediately before nivolumab initiation (C1D1) and during therapy at cycle 2 day 1 and cycle 4 day 1. Peripheral blood was collected in 8 mL Vacutainer Cell Preparation Tubes, from which PBMCs were isolated by centrifugation and then cryopreserved.

These data belong to a study of PD-1 blockade in classical Hodgkin lymphoma (dated by TCRdb to the early 2020s). Background on the whole study: Nivolumab dosing was 3 mg/kg intravenously every 2 weeks, continuing until either disease progression or unacceptable toxicity. To define a peripheral blood immune signature of response to PD-1 blockade in classical Hodgkin lymphoma, the study combined TCR beta sequencing with CyTOF.

Spanning cysteine to phenylalanine, the CDR3 consists of 13 amino acids. Only the CDR3 portion is preserved as DNA: 39 bases, with reading frame beginning at the first base. A distance of 13 bases separates the germline ends of V and J, which lose 5 bases and 6 bases respectively. The CDR1 and CDR2 encoded by the germline V gene are MDHEN and SYDVKM. Genomic DNA was isolated using the Qiagen DNeasy kit from unsorted PBMCs as well as from negatively selected CD4+ and CD8+ fractions. Using primers that anneal to V and J segments, immunoSEQ multiplex PCR amplified the TCR beta CDR3 regions. A synthetic immune receptor repertoire was used to minimize amplification bias, and remaining bias was computationally removed after sequencing. In the paper's pipeline: Custom Python scripts were used to quantify repertoire diversity as the Shannon entropy index. Unsorted, CD4+ and CD8+ repertoires were analyzed separately, except in combined analyses where CD4+ and CD8+ sequences were merged in silico. Clonal expansion was defined as a frequency increase of at least 2-fold after treatment compared with C1D1, and clones undetected at baseline were assigned a pseudocount of 0.5. Singleton clones were defined as clones with 0 or 1 copy at C1D1, and non-singleton clones were defined as clones with 2 or more copies. Clones expanded in unsorted samples were annotated as CD4+, CD8+ or unknown by matching protein sequences in sorted samples from the same patient. Wilcoxon tests on paired samples were used to test changes in diversity from C1D1 to C4D1. The source is immuneACCESS, and TCRdb retained only in-frame sequences with V and J called. Part of the clones is not carried over; for the studies checked, unresolved V genes explain less than half of this, and the remainder is unexplained. The V and J calls and clone size were taken over from that table, and D and trimming were inferred from the DNA. The sample yields about 32,000 clones; about four fifths were counted once. Of the sample, around a third is held by the ten largest clones.

Study-wide findings and limitations: A significant rise by C4D1 was seen in CD4+ but not CD8+ TCR diversity (p=0.0027 vs p=0.16), with the rise being most apparent in complete responders (p=0.02). Baseline TCR diversity was reported to be lower in newly diagnosed patients than in healthy donors and to be lower still in relapsed/refractory patients. Among trial patients, those achieving complete response had baseline diversity similar to that of newly diagnosed patients, while diversity was significantly lower in partial responders and progressors. Diversity was lower in patients who began nivolumab less than 1 year after ASCT, so these patients were left out of later analyses to avoid confounding by immune reconstitution. The study covered only a single clinical trial cohort, and the causes of the repertoire differences, possibly disease activity or prior therapy, were still not defined.

The sequence was collected from a human donor with classical Hodgkin lymphoma. In this chain, TRBV28 is recombined with TRBJ1-2; the D gene assignment is ambiguous. This sample comprised peripheral blood mononuclear cells (PBMCs), obtained at baseline. The CDR3 protein is CASSPSLADGYTF. DNA sequence: TGTGCCAGCAGTCCGTCCTTAGCGGATGGCTACACCTTC.